These T cell receptor beta chains were read from a single sample in a study of T-cell memory formation after mild COVID-19. TCRdb ran MiXCR on the 5' RACE reads and lists one entry per CDR3 protein. The sample yields 70,000 to 100,000 distinct CDR3 sequences, 13% seen once. The material sequenced was PBMCs or a T cell subset sorted from them (not recorded which). Receptor source: an adult woman who had mild COVID-19 (a few samples of this study predate the infection). Cell type and time point are not known. CDR3s include the opening cysteine and the closing phenylalanine or tryptophan. The D gene is left open where the match is weak. Clone size appears in some rows only: once, few, many, or a class for an expanded clone.

TRBJ2-7	TRBV7-9	NA	NA	TGTGCCAGCAGCTCCGGGGCCCGGGGTGGCTCCTACGAGCAGTACTTC	CASSSGARGGSYEQYF
TRBJ2-7	TRBV7-3	TRBD1	few	TGTGCCAGCAGCCAGGACAGGCTAGGGGAGCAGTACTTC	CASSQDRLGEQYF
TRBJ1-2	TRBV5-1	NA	few	TGCGCCAGCAGCTTGGCAACAGGGTACGGCTACACCTTC	CASSLATGYGYTF
TRBJ1-2	TRBV7-9	NA	few	TGTGCCAGCAGCTTAGCTATTAGGGACTATGGCTACACCTTC	CASSLAIRDYGYTF
TRBJ2-2	TRBV5-1	TRBD2	many	TGCGTACAAAAGCTAACCGAGACTAGCGGAATTAACACCGGGGAGCTGTTTTTT	CVQKLTETSGINTGELFF
TRBJ1-2	TRBV7-9	NA	few	TGTGCCAGCAGCTTCGCACAGGCTGGCGATCCGTCCTTTTTC	CASSFAQAGDPSFF
TRBJ1-1	TRBV28	NA	NA	TGTGCCAGCAGTTCCCTACCCACTGAAGCTTTCTTT	CASSSLPTEAFF
TRBJ2-2	TRBV7-2	NA	many	TGTGCCAGCAGCTTTCGACCCCCGCCAGTAGGGGAGCTGTTTTTT	CASSFRPPPVGELFF
TRBJ2-6	TRBV12-3/TRBV12-4	NA	NA	TGTGCCAGCACCATGGGTTCTGGGGCCAACGTCCTGACTTTC	CASTMGSGANVLTF
TRBJ1-5	TRBV27	NA	NA	TGTGCCAGCAGTTTGGGTCTCACGAATCAGCCCCAGCATTTT	CASSLGLTNQPQHF
TRBJ1-2	TRBV9	TRBD1	NA	TGTGCCAGCAGCGTATACACGCAGGGGGATTCTGGCTACACCTTC	CASSVYTQGDSGYTF
TRBJ2-3	TRBV3-1	NA	NA	TGTGCCAGCAGCCACCTTGGCCATTATCCTAGCACAGATACGCAGTATTTT	CASSHLGHYPSTDTQYF
TRBJ1-4	TRBV19	TRBD1	NA	TGTGCCAGTAGTCCCTCAGGGGGAGTGAGAGCTAATGAAAAACTGTTTTTT	CASSPSGGVRANEKLFF
TRBJ2-7	TRBV12-3/TRBV12-4	NA	NA	TGTGCCTCGACGGGCGGTTCCTACGAGCAGTACTTC	CASTGGSYEQYF
TRBJ1-1	TRBV11-3	TRBD1	few	TGTGCCAGCAGCTCCGCCCGACAGGGGGCCGGGACTGAAGCTTTCTTT	CASSSARQGAGTEAFF
TRBJ2-3	TRBV5-1	NA	many	TGCGCCAGCAGGGTGGTACAGACAACCACAGATACGCAGTATTTT	CASRVVQTTTDTQYF
TRBJ2-7	TRBV20-1	TRBD2	many	TGCAGTGCTAGAGACCAGCGGGGTACCTACGAGCAGTACTTC	CSARDQRGTYEQYF
TRBJ1-6	TRBV25-1	NA	NA	TGTGCCAGCCGGGACACAATTCGGTCACCCCTCCACTTT	CASRDTIRSPLHF
TRBJ2-7	TRBV20-1	NA	many	TGCAGTGCTAGAGATCGAATCCGCTCCACCTACGAGCAGTACTTC	CSARDRIRSTYEQYF
TRBJ2-2	TRBV7-9	NA	NA	TGTGCCAGCAGCTCTGGGCTGGCCGGGGAGCTGTTTTTT	CASSSGLAGELFF
TRBJ2-7	TRBV7-9	TRBD1	few	TGTGCCAGCAGCCCTCGGACAGGGTTTGCCTACGAGCAGTACTTC	CASSPRTGFAYEQYF
TRBJ1-1	TRBV20-1	TRBD1	few	TGCAGTGCTCGATTGGGGGACAGGGCTGAAGCTTTCTTT	CSARLGDRAEAFF
TRBJ2-4	TRBV9	NA	NA	TGTGCCAGCAGCGTGGCGGCCGAGGGAAACATTCAGTACTTC	CASSVAAEGNIQYF
TRBJ1-2	TRBV4-1	NA	NA	TGCGCCAGCAGCCCCACCGTCGGGATTAACTATGGCTACACCTTC	CASSPTVGINYGYTF
TRBJ2-7	TRBV7-3	TRBD1	NA	TGTGCCAGCAGCCCAGGGACAGGGGCCGCCTACGAGCAGTACTTC	CASSPGTGAAYEQYF
TRBJ2-1	TRBV11-2	NA	NA	TGTGCCAGCAGCCCCCCCGCAGTCTCCTACAATGAGCAGTTCTTC	CASSPPAVSYNEQFF
TRBJ2-3	TRBV18	NA	few	TGTGCCAGCTCACCAGCGGAGATGAACCTCGGCACAGATACGCAGTATTTT	CASSPAEMNLGTDTQYF
TRBJ2-1	TRBV4-3	TRBD2	few	TGCGCCAGCAGCCAAGGGCCGGGGGGGTACAATGAGCAGTTCTTC	CASSQGPGGYNEQFF
TRBJ2-7	TRBV4-3	NA	few	TGCGCCAGCAGCCTCACTCGGGACACTTCCTACGAGCAGTACTTC	CASSLTRDTSYEQYF
TRBJ2-3	TRBV4-1	NA	few	TGCGCCAGCAGCCAAGAAGCTAGCATTCCAGATACGCAGTATTTT	CASSQEASIPDTQYF
TRBJ2-7	TRBV7-2	NA	many	TGTGCCAGCAGCTGGGGGTCCTCCTACGAGCAGTACTTC	CASSWGSSYEQYF
TRBJ1-1	TRBV12-3/TRBV12-4	NA	NA	TGTGCCAGCACCTTTAATGGACCCCATCAGTTT	CASTFNGPHQF
TRBJ2-1	TRBV7-9	NA	many	TGTGCCAGCAGCCCCGTCTACGGGGAAAATGAGCAGTTCTTC	CASSPVYGENEQFF
TRBJ2-1	TRBV7-2	TRBD2	few	TGTGCCAGCAGCGACCCGGGACTAGCGGGAGTAGGGGGGGGTGAGCAGTTCTTC	CASSDPGLAGVGGGEQFF
TRBJ1-2	TRBV24-1	NA	few	TGTGCCACCAGCGAACGGAACTATGGCTACACCTTC	CATSERNYGYTF